This T cell receptor (beta chain) derives from a study of OX40 agonist ivuxolimab in advanced cancers. As for the study in general: Anti-PD-1, anti-PD-L1 or anti-CTLA-4 therapy given earlier was allowed, and 40% had some.

Trimming removed 4 bases at V and 3 bases at J, with 9 bases between. Germline V CDR1 and CDR2: SGHNT, YENEEA. The CDR3 has 13 amino acids. The data were produced by immunoSEQ multiplex PCR, yet TCRdb's version contains in-frame clones alone and is incomplete. The sample lists approximately 82,000 clones; 85% to 90% were seen once. Autoimmune disease history or systemic immunosuppression led to patients being barred. Study-level points and caveats: Averaged across samples, CD8+ T cells carried more expanded clones than CD4+ did. Among expanded peripheral T cells, antigen specificity went undetermined.

On this clone itself: Antigen unknown.

The chain combines TRBV11-3 with TRBJ1-1, with D possibly being TRBD1 (6 bases). The TCR comes from an adult with an advanced solid tumor such as melanoma, head and neck, liver or kidney cancer. This material consisted of CD4+ or CD8+ T cells sorted from blood, taken in a trial of the OX40 agonist ivuxolimab. In DNA, the CDR3 is TGTGCCAGCAGCTCCGGACAGTACACTGAAGCTTTCTTT. It encodes CASSSGQYTEAFF.